This TCR beta chain was sequenced in a study of shared clonotypes between healthy human individuals. For each subset, genomic DNA was distributed in equal portions over several immunoSEQ plates. TCRdb keeps only in-frame clones here, not all; method: immunoSEQ multiplex PCR. The repertoire has 550,000 to 700,000 clones, around 78% of them found once; the top ten carry 1.5% to 2%. This clone has only one observation. Its cognate antigen is unknown. The study's findings and limits: Clonotypes shared by all four donors outscored non-shared clonotypes in generation probability. Naive subsets, compared against memory subsets, generally had larger estimated richness values. Tissue TCR repertoires likely differ from these blood-only repertoires.

The CDR3 is 13 residues long. Trimming cost V 2 bases and J 6 bases, with 9 bases left between them. The germline V gene has CDR1 SGHKS and CDR2 YYEKEE (reference sequence). The sample consisted of memory CD4+ T cells sorted from blood. Specified subset: CD45RA-negative fraction. This receptor was taken from a woman in her thirties in good health. The chain has TRBV5-5 and TRBJ1-5, with TRBD1 as a possible D gene (5 bases). The CDR3 DNA reads as TGTGCCAGCAGCTTAGACAGTACTCAGCCCCAGCATTTT. It is translated as CASSLDSTQPQHF.